The 20 T cell receptor beta chains listed next were all sequenced from one sample in a study of OX40 agonist ivuxolimab in advanced cancers. Assay: immunoSEQ multiplex PCR; the TCRdb copy retains only in-frame clones and omits some. Of about 73,000 clones listed, roughly nine tenths are singletons. The specimen comprised CD4+ or CD8+ T cells sorted from blood, sampled in a trial of the OX40 agonist ivuxolimab. Every receptor here comes from an adult with an advanced solid tumor such as melanoma, head and neck, liver or kidney cancer.

The chain uses TRBV4-1 and TRBJ1-5, with a weak D call TRBD1 (5 bases). V gave up 6 bases and J gave up 2 bases, with 14 bases separating them. CDR3 length: 15 residues. Germline CDR1 is MGHRA and CDR2 is YSYEKL. This chain's CDR3 is CASRQTTAGNQPQHF. The CDR3 nucleotides read TGCGCCAGCAGACAAACGACAGCGGGCAATCAGCCCCAGCATTTT.

The V gene is TRBV5-1, the J gene TRBJ2-2; D gene uncertain. CDR1 and CDR2 (germline): SGHRS, YFSETQ. The CDR3 contains 20 residues. Trimming shortened V by 2 bases and J by 4 bases, and 27 bases separated the two germline ends. Written as DNA, the CDR3 is TGCGCCAGCAGCTTCGGTCTTTGGGCAGGCCAAACCAAGGGCACCGGGGAGCTGTTTTTT. Amino acids: CASSFGLWAGQTKGTGELFF.

The CDR3 loop reads CATSVGGTGAGELFF. The CDR3 nucleotides read TGTGCCACCAGCGTCGGGGGTACGGGCGCCGGGGAGCTGTTTTTT. This rearrangement joins TRBV15 to TRBJ2-2; maybe TRBD2 (6 bases). The CDR3 runs 15 residues. CDR1 and CDR2 from the germline V gene are LNHNV and YYDKDF (reference sequence). Trimming took off 5 bases at V and 6 bases at J, with 16 bases between the two ends.

The chain is built from TRBV28 and TRBJ1-2, with D unresolved. The V gene's germline CDR1 is MDHEN and CDR2 SYDVKM. V was clipped by 8 bases and J by 1 base, with 11 bases between them. There are 13 residues in the CDR3. CDR3 loop: CASLGGNNYGYTF. In DNA, the CDR3 is TGTGCCAGCTTAGGAGGGAATAACTATGGCTACACCTTC.

V and J are TRBV14 and TRBJ2-1; 7 bases are a match to TRBD1. The CDR3 is 17 residues long. V dropped 0 bases and J dropped 4; count of bases not matched to a gene: 9. The germline V gene has CDR1 SGHDN and CDR2 FVKESK. In DNA form, the CDR3 reads TGTGCCAGCAGCCAAGATACCCCCGGGACAGCTTACAATGAGCAGTTCTTC. Its protein is CASSQDTPGTAYNEQFF. Complete variable domain (other parts from reference TRBV14 and TRBJ2-1): EAGVTQFPSHSVIEKGQTVTLRCDPISGHDNLYWYRRVMGKEIKFLLHFVKESKQDESGMPNNRFLAERTGGTYSTLKVQPAELEDSGVYFCASSQDTPGTAYNEQFFGPGTRLTVL.

V gene TRBV12-5 combines with J gene TRBJ2-3; D may correspond to TRBD1 or TRBD2 (5 bases each). The germline V and J ends were trimmed by 1 base and 4 bases, with 9 bases remaining between them. The V gene's germline CDR1 is LGHNT and CDR2 FRNRAP. The CDR3 runs to 14 residues. CDR3 loop: CASGLGGTSDTQYF. The CDR3, as DNA: TGTGCTAGTGGTTTGGGTGGGACGTCAGATACGCAGTATTTT.

V and J are TRBV6-1 and TRBJ2-3; maybe TRBD2 (5 bases). The CDR3 loop spans 13 amino acids. Trimming took off 0 bases at V and 6 bases at J, with 7 bases between the two ends. The germline V gene has CDR1 MNHNS and CDR2 SASEGT. CDR3 nucleotides: TGTGCCAGCAGTGAAGCGCCGGGGGATACGCAGTATTTT. Amino acids: CASSEAPGDTQYF.

The rearrangement links TRBV11-2 to TRBJ2-2; TRBD1 matches 9 bases. CDR1 is SGHAT, CDR2 FQNNGV, per germline. Losses at the gene ends were 1 base for V and 3 bases for J; bases not matched to a gene: 3. CDR3 length equals 16 residues. CDR3 nucleotide sequence: TGTGCCAGCAGCTTAGCCGGGACAGGGTACACCGGGGAGCTGTTTTTT. Its translation: CASSLAGTGYTGELFF.

The rearrangement joins TRBV19 to TRBJ2-3, with D possibly TRBD2 on 6 matching bases. The CDR3 sequence is 14 residues long. Between the trimmed V and J ends, which lost 5 bases and 4 bases, there was a span of 13 bases. Germline lookup yields CDR1 LNHDA and CDR2 SQIVND (reference sequence). CDR3 protein: CASSWREWADTQYF. The CDR3 bases are TGTGCCAGTAGTTGGAGGGAGTGGGCAGATACGCAGTATTTT.

This rearrangement joins TRBV10-1 to TRBJ1-6, with 11 positions matching TRBD1. From germline, CDR1 is WNHNN and CDR2 SYGVQD (reference sequence). Trimming at V came to 6 bases and at J to 5 bases, leaving 0 bases not matched to a gene. The CDR3 runs 14 residues. The CDR3 reads CASRGQGDNSPLHF. In DNA form, the CDR3 reads TGCGCCAGCAGGGGACAGGGGGATAATTCACCCCTCCACTTT.

The chain couples TRBV6-6 to TRBJ2-1; 9 nucleotides agree with TRBD2. The CDR3 is 14 amino acids. V shed 1 base and J 5 bases; nucleotides not matched to a gene: 0. CDR1 and CDR2 from the germline V gene are MNHNY and SVGAGI (reference sequence). This chain's CDR3 is CASSYWTSDNEQFF. As DNA, the CDR3 is TGTGCCAGCAGTTACTGGACTAGCGACAATGAGCAGTTCTTC.

The rearrangement uses TRBV7-8 and TRBJ2-2, with 9 bases that match TRBD2. Per germline, CDR1 SGHVS and CDR2 FQNEAQ. This CDR3 spans 20 amino acids. V lost 2 bases to trimming and J lost 6 bases; unmatched junction nucleotides: 19. The DNA for the CDR3 is TGTGCCAGCAGCTTATTGGGCAGGGGACGGGGACTAGCTCCCGCCGGGGAGCTGTTTTTT. Its protein product is CASSLLGRGRGLAPAGELFF.

This clone has just a few counts. The J gene is TRBJ1-2, the V gene TRBV7-2; D may be TRBD1 (6 bases). V shed 5 bases and J shed 8 bases, with 18 bases lying between them. Germline V gene sequence: CDR1 SGHTA, CDR2 FQGNSA. This CDR3 is 14 amino acids long. CDR3 DNA sequence: TGTGCCAGCAGCACGCCGGGACACTTTTGGGGCTACACCTTC. This translates into CASSTPGHFWGYTF.

Note on this clone: The junction departs from germline at one end; a sequencing error may be responsible. CDR3 coding DNA: TGCGCCAGCAGCCAAGAAGCCCGGATCCAAGAGGCCCAGTACTTC. Translated, it gives CASSQEARIQEAQYF. The genes are TRBV4-3 and TRBJ2-5, with D uncertain. The CDR3 extends over 15 amino acids. CDR1 and CDR2 from the germline V gene are LGHNA and YSLEER.

In this sample, this clone turned up once. The chain joins TRBV5-4 to TRBJ2-1; 11 nucleotides match TRBD2. The V and J ends lost 1 base and 3 bases, in that order; junction bases with no gene match: 0. This CDR3 contains 15 residues. Germline lookup yields CDR1 SGHNT and CDR2 YYREEE (reference sequence). CDR3 residues: CASSLLAGGYNEQFF. In DNA form, the CDR3 reads TGTGCCAGCAGCTTGCTAGCGGGGGGCTACAATGAGCAGTTCTTC.

The rearrangement uses TRBV7-6 and TRBJ2-7, with D possibly matching TRBD2 (5 bases). CDR3 length: 12 residues. Germline CDR1 SGHVS, CDR2 FNYEAQ. Trimming cost V 2 bases and J 3 bases, with 5 bases left between them. CDR3 sequence (DNA): TGTGCCAGCAGCTTACGGGACTACGAGCAGTACTTC. It translates to CASSLRDYEQYF.

The rearrangement uses TRBV2 and TRBJ2-5; D not resolved. Germline V gives CDR1 SNHLY, CDR2 FYNNEI. This CDR3 has 10 amino acids. The V end was cut by 3 bases, the J end by 7 bases, with 3 bases between. The CDR3 loop reads CASSDWTQYF. The CDR3 region has the DNA TGTGCCAGCAGTGATTGGACCCAGTACTTC.

This chain joins TRBV13 and TRBJ1-4; possibly TRBD1 for D (5 bases). The ends were cut back, 1 base at V and 5 bases at J, with 8 bases in the middle. CDR3 length equals 14 residues. Germline V CDR1 and CDR2: PRHDT, FYEKMQ (reference sequence). CDR3 DNA sequence: TGTGCCAGCAGCTTAGTGGGGCGGAATGAAAAACTGTTTTTT. Protein sequence: CASSLVGRNEKLFF.

This chain links TRBV6-1 with TRBJ2-7; TRBD2 is a possible D gene (6 bases). V was trimmed by 6 bases and J by 5 bases, leaving 17 bases between them. The CDR3 spans 14 residues. Germline values: CDR1 MNHNS, CDR2 SASEGT. The CDR3 sequence: CASSARRGKNEQYF. As DNA, the CDR3 is TGTGCCAGCAGCGCCCGTCGGGGGAAGAACGAGCAGTACTTC.

This clone has just one count. This chain uses TRBV5-1 with TRBJ2-7, with 10 positions matching TRBD1. CDR3 size: 13 residues. Germline V gives CDR1 SGHRS, CDR2 YFSETQ. Losses at the gene ends were 4 bases for V and 12 bases for J; bases not matched to a gene: 10. The CDR3 sequence: CASSAIGTGVMYF. DNA of the CDR3: TGCGCCAGCAGCGCCATCGGGACAGGGGTAATGTACTTC.